The 9 T cell receptor beta chains below were found in one sample sequenced in a study of shared clonotypes between healthy human individuals. The table came from immunoSEQ multiplex PCR; TCRdb's copy has only in-frame clones and leaves some out. The table lists around 320,000 clones, around nine tenths of them singletons. Sequencing was carried out using memory CD8+ T cells sorted from blood. Specified subset: CD45RO+ cells pooled with CCR7-negative TemRA cells. The receptors come from a young man in good health.

CDR3 residues: CAWSVIGEKLFF. For the CDR3, the DNA is TGTGCCTGGAGTGTAATTGGTGAAAAACTGTTTTTT. The chain uses TRBV30 and TRBJ1-4, with D unresolved. Per germline, CDR1 GTSNPN and CDR2 SVGIG (reference sequence). The CDR3 contains 12 residues. V was trimmed by 0 bases and J by 7 bases, leaving 6 bases between them.

This clone appeared many times. The chain recombines TRBV29-1 with TRBJ2-1, with 7 positions matching TRBD1. CDR3 size: 13 residues. Germline V CDR1 and CDR2: SQVTM, ANQGSEA. Germline trimming cut 6 bases from V and 4 bases from J; bases unmatched to any gene: 6. The chain's CDR3 is CSVPGTDYNEQFF. CDR3 DNA: TGCAGCGTGCCCGGGACAGATTACAATGAGCAGTTCTTC.

The gene calls are TRBV9 and TRBJ2-2; no reliable D call. The CDR3 is 15 residues long. V shed 6 bases and J shed 0 bases, with 12 bases lying between them. Germline CDR1 reads SGDLS; CDR2 reads YYNGEE. CDR3: CASNPGVTNTGELFF. The CDR3 DNA sequence: TGTGCCAGCAATCCCGGCGTTACGAACACCGGGGAGCTGTTTTTT. Using reference TRBV9 and TRBJ2-2 for the parts outside the CDR3, the full variable domain is DSGVTQTPKHLITATGQRVTLRCSPRSGDLSVYWYQQSLDQGLQFLIQYYNGEERAKGNILERFSAQQFPDLHSELNLSSLELGDSALYFCASNPGVTNTGELFFGEGSRLTVL.

J is TRBJ1-1 and V is TRBV10-3; no definite D call. Trimming cost V 0 bases and J 1 base, with 9 bases left between them. Germline loops: CDR1 ENHRY, CDR2 SYGVKD. The CDR3 contains 15 residues. In DNA, the CDR3 is TGTGCCATCAGTGAGTCGCGTGAGGGGAACACTGAAGCTTTCTTT. This sequence encodes CAISESREGNTEAFF.

The V gene is TRBV4-1, the J gene TRBJ1-6, with D unresolved. V lost 2 bases, J lost 8 bases, and 10 bases lay in between. This CDR3 spans 14 amino acids. CDR1 and CDR2 from the germline V gene are MGHRA and YSYEKL. The CDR3 DNA follows: TGCGCCAGCAGCCAAATCCGCGTGGATTCACCCCTCCACTTT. Amino acids: CASSQIRVDSPLHF.

The V call is TRBV9, the J call TRBJ2-5; 7 nucleotides align to TRBD1. The CDR3 extends over 15 amino acids. V gave up 0 bases and J gave up 4 bases; unmatched junction bases: 6. The germline V gene encodes CDR1 SGDLS and CDR2 YYNGEE. The CDR3 here is CASSVGGTEGETQYF. The DNA for the CDR3 is TGTGCCAGCAGCGTAGGGGGGACAGAAGGAGAGACCCAGTACTTC. Full variable domain (missing parts from reference TRBV9 and TRBJ2-5): DSGVTQTPKHLITATGQRVTLRCSPRSGDLSVYWYQQSLDQGLQFLIQYYNGEERAKGNILERFSAQQFPDLHSELNLSSLELGDSALYFCASSVGGTEGETQYFGPGTRLLVL.

The chain joins TRBV5-6 to TRBJ2-1; 13 bases fit TRBD2. The germline gives CDR1 SGHDT, CDR2 YYEEEE. The CDR3 runs 17 residues. V shed 3 bases, J shed 0 bases, and the junction held 3 bases outside the gene matches. Here the CDR3 DNA reads TGTGCCAGCAGCTGGACTAGCGGGGGCGGCTCCTACAATGAGCAGTTCTTC. Its protein product is CASSWTSGGGSYNEQFF.

This chain uses TRBV7-8 with TRBJ2-5, with 12 bases fitting TRBD2. Trimming removed 5 bases from V and 5 bases from J; junction bases left unmatched: 12. Germline CDR1 is SGHVS and CDR2 is FQNEAQ. The CDR3 covers 17 residues. For the CDR3, the DNA is TGTGCCAGCAGCCCATGGACTAGCGGGGATAGGGGGGAGACCCAGTACTTC. Protein: CASSPWTSGDRGETQYF.

The chain couples TRBV28 to TRBJ2-3; D is perhaps TRBD2 (5 bases). V lost 3 bases, J lost 0 bases, and 13 bases lay in between. CDR1 is MDHEN and CDR2 is SYDVKM in the germline V gene. The CDR3 covers 16 residues. CDR3 loop: CASSFYAAASTDTQYF. DNA for the CDR3: TGTGCCAGCAGTTTCTACGCAGCGGCTAGCACAGATACGCAGTATTTT. Together with reference TRBV28 and TRBJ2-3, the CDR3 gives the full variable domain: DVKVTQSSRYLVKRTGEKVFLECVQDMDHENMFWYRQDPGLGLRLIYFSYDVKMKEKGDIPEGYSVSREKKERFSLILESASTNQTSMYLCASSFYAAASTDTQYFGPGTRLTVL.